Following are 26 T cell receptor beta chains from one sample sequenced in a study of T cells in Graves' hyperthyroidism and ophthalmopathy. Amplification yielded TCR beta CDR3 regions, with RNA transcripts as the source. The TCR CDR3 first-round RT-PCR relied on the HTBI primer set. TCRdb itself ran the multiplex PCR reads through MiXCR, one entry per CDR3 protein. Of 350,000 or so distinct CDR3 sequences in the sample, around a sixth were seen once. The material sequenced was blood. Receptor source: a woman in her fifties or sixties with Graves' hyperthyroidism.

This chain links TRBV7-2 with TRBJ2-7; 11 bases are shared with TRBD1. This CDR3 region has 14 residues. Germline V gene lookup returns CDR1 SGHTA and CDR2 FQGNSA. Losses at the gene ends were 5 bases for V and 6 bases for J; bases not matched to a gene: 6. The chain's CDR3 is CASSPRTGGFEQYF. In DNA form, the CDR3 reads TGTGCCAGCAGCCCACGGACAGGGGGCTTCGAGCAGTACTTC.

This clonotype was seen only a few times. The chain joins TRBV4-1 to TRBJ1-2, with a tentative D call TRBD1 (6 bases). Germline CDR1 is MGHRA and CDR2 is YSYEKL. V was pared by 0 bases and J by 2 bases, with 10 bases between. CDR3 length equals 15 residues. The CDR3 sequence: CASSQEPGANYGYTF. The CDR3 region has the DNA TGCGCCAGCAGCCAAGAGCCGGGGGCGAACTATGGCTACACCTTC.

Ten or more counts support this clonotype. The rearrangement joins TRBV20-1 to TRBJ2-3; 12 bases match TRBD2. Germline CDR1 reads DFQATT; CDR2 reads SNEGSKA (reference sequence). V dropped 3 bases and J dropped 6; count of bases not matched to a gene: 7. The CDR3 is 15 residues long. The CDR3 sequence is CSASGRLAGVDTQYF. DNA for the CDR3: TGCAGTGCTAGTGGACGACTAGCGGGAGTTGATACGCAGTATTTT.

This clonotype has a handful of counts. The V call is TRBV13, the J call TRBJ2-4, with a tentative D call TRBD2 (6 bases). V lost 3 bases and J 6 bases, leaving 18 bases between the germline ends. Looked up from germline, CDR1 is PRHDT and CDR2 is FYEKMQ (reference sequence). The CDR3 extends over 16 amino acids. The CDR3, as DNA: TGTGCCAGCAGCTTCACCCCCATCGCCGGGGGAAACATTCAGTACTTC. This translates into CASSFTPIAGGNIQYF.

This clonotype was seen repeatedly, ten times or more. The gene calls are TRBV28 and TRBJ1-3; D is perhaps TRBD1 (6 bases). This CDR3 region has 14 residues. Trimming removed 6 bases from V and 4 bases from J, with 13 bases in between. From germline, CDR1 is MDHEN and CDR2 SYDVKM. CDR3 sequence (DNA): TGTGCCAGCAGCCACTTCGACAGGGGAAACACCATATATTTT. Translated: CASSHFDRGNTIYF.

The CDR3 nucleotides are TGTGCCAGCAGTTTATTTCCAGAACTCAATGAGCAGTTCTTC. Protein product: CASSLFPELNEQFF. The chain couples TRBV27 to TRBJ2-1; D ambiguous. CDR1 and CDR2 (germline): MNHEY, SMNVEV (reference sequence). The V end lost 1 base, the J end lost 6 bases, and 10 bases lay between the germline ends. The CDR3 has 14 amino acids.

This clonotype has more than one count but fewer than ten. This rearrangement joins TRBV5-1 to TRBJ2-5; D remains ambiguous. Trimming stripped 1 base from V and 2 bases from J, with 9 bases between. The germline V gene encodes CDR1 SGHRS and CDR2 YFSETQ. This CDR3 spans 14 amino acids. The CDR3 sequence is CASSLIGPQETQYF. For the CDR3, the DNA is TGCGCCAGCAGCTTGATTGGGCCTCAAGAGACCCAGTACTTC.

This clonotype was seen a few times. V and J are TRBV20-1 and TRBJ2-7; no reliable D call. The CDR3 length is 13 residues. Per germline, CDR1 DFQATT and CDR2 SNEGSKA (reference sequence). V lost 3 bases, J lost 3 bases, and 12 bases lay in between. CDR3 in DNA: TGCAGTGCTAGGGTACCCCCCCTCTACGAGCAGTACTTC. This gives the protein CSARVPPLYEQYF.

V and J are TRBV18 and TRBJ2-1; 9 nucleotides align to TRBD2. J gave up 5 bases and V 3 bases, and 5 bases lay outside the gene matches. The CDR3 is 15 residues long. The germline V gene has CDR1 KGHSH and CDR2 LQKENI. CDR3 DNA sequence: TGTGCCAGCTCACCGGCTAGCGGGGCTGACAATGAGCAGTTCTTC. Translating gives CASSPASGADNEQFF.

This clonotype was counted at least ten times. The chain is built from TRBV11-2 and TRBJ2-3; D unclear. V was clipped by 4 bases and J by 2 bases, with 13 bases between them. The CDR3 totals 15 residues. Germline-derived CDR1 and CDR2 are SGHAT and FQNNGV. The DNA of the CDR3 is TGTGCCAGCAGCTCCACCTCTGCGAACACAGATACGCAGTATTTT. Protein: CASSSTSANTDTQYF.

V is TRBV15 and J is TRBJ2-7; D is uncertain. From germline, CDR1 is LNHNV and CDR2 YYDKDF (reference sequence). V was clipped by 0 bases and J by 6 bases, with 18 bases between them. CDR3 length: 16 amino acids. This CDR3 reads CATSRDMTTSVLEQYF. The CDR3 DNA sequence: TGTGCCACCAGCAGAGACATGACAACCTCGGTTCTCGAGCAGTACTTC.

The chain links TRBV5-1 to TRBJ2-2; no clear D. V lost 4 bases to trimming and J lost 9 bases, with 13 bases between them. This CDR3 contains 13 residues. Germline CDR1 reads SGHRS; CDR2 reads YFSETQ. The CDR3 loop is CASSTYGPRELFF. CDR3 DNA: TGCGCCAGCAGCACATACGGTCCTAGGGAGCTGTTTTTT.

The chain has TRBV7-8 and TRBJ2-3, with TRBD1 identical over 9 bases. With V trimmed by 5 bases and J by 3 bases, 6 bases remained unmatched. The CDR3 totals 15 residues. Per the germline V gene, CDR1 is SGHVS and CDR2 is FQNEAQ. The chain's CDR3 is CASSLPGTGTDTQYF. The CDR3, as DNA: TGTGCCAGCAGCCTCCCCGGGACAGGGACAGATACGCAGTATTTT.

The rearrangement uses TRBV20-1 and TRBJ2-5; 9 positions agree with TRBD2. The length of the CDR3 is 15 residues. The germline gives CDR1 DFQATT, CDR2 SNEGSKA (reference sequence). The trim removed 3 bases at V and 5 bases at J, leaving 10 bases unmatched. The CDR3 DNA sequence: TGCAGTGCTAGGGCGGCGGGGGGGCCGGGGGAGACCCAGTACTTC. Protein sequence: CSARAAGGPGETQYF.

Many counts were recorded for this clonotype. V is TRBV6-1 and J is TRBJ1-5; D possibly corresponds to TRBD1 (5 bases). Trimming pared 6 bases from V and 3 bases from J, leaving 12 bases between. The length of the CDR3 is 14 residues. Germline lookup yields CDR1 MNHNS and CDR2 SASEGT. The CDR3 bases are TGTGCCAGCAGGGGGGGACCCATCAATCAGCCCCAGCATTTT. Residues: CASRGGPINQPQHF.

This clonotype was seen at least ten times. The J gene is TRBJ2-3, the V gene TRBV7-8; 9 bases map to TRBD2. Per germline, CDR1 SGHVS and CDR2 FQNEAQ. V was pared by 6 bases and J by 2 bases, with 9 bases of the junction left unmatched. The CDR3 extends over 16 amino acids. The CDR3 coding sequence is TGTGCCAGCAGACCTCGGGTAGCGGGGGCCACAGATACGCAGTATTTT. Encoded protein: CASRPRVAGATDTQYF.

This clonotype was recorded at least ten times. The chain recombines TRBV6-6 with TRBJ1-1; 8 bases line up with TRBD1. The CDR3 is 15 residues long. The germline CDR1 and CDR2 sequences are MNHNY and SVGAGI (reference sequence). V lost 2 bases and J lost 4; bases outside the gene matches: 6. The CDR3 DNA follows: TGTGCCAGCAGTTACCGTCGAACAGGGGGCACTGAAGCTTTCTTT. It yields the protein CASSYRRTGGTEAFF.

This sequence joins TRBV7-8 and TRBJ1-5; tentative D call: TRBD1 (6 bases). Germline V gene data show CDR1 as SGHVS and CDR2 as FQNEAQ. V was trimmed by 5 bases and J by 1 base, leaving 9 bases between them. The CDR3 is 14 residues long. The CDR3 sequence: CASSTDSSNQPQHF. The DNA for the CDR3 is TGTGCCAGCAGCACGGACAGCAGCAATCAGCCCCAGCATTTT.

This clonotype was observed a handful of times. The V gene is TRBV10-3, the J gene TRBJ2-2, with D unresolved. CDR1 is ENHRY and CDR2 is SYGVKD in the germline V gene. The CDR3 sequence is 15 residues long. The V end lost 3 bases, the J end lost 2 bases, and 10 bases lay between the germline ends. In nucleotides, the CDR3 is TGTGCCATCAGTGATCGACTTGTAAACACCGGGGAGCTGTTTTTT. Amino acids: CAISDRLVNTGELFF.

This clonotype was counted ten times or more. The chain employs TRBV12-3 or TRBV12-4 and TRBJ1-5, with 9 bases matching TRBD1. This CDR3 region has 16 residues. V was pared by 4 bases and J by 3 bases, with 7 bases of the junction left unmatched. CDR3 sequence (DNA): TGTGCCAGCAGTTGGGGGGACAGGGTAGACAATCAGCCCCAGCATTTT. Its translation: CASSWGDRVDNQPQHF.

This clonotype was seen at least ten times. V gene TRBV7-3 combines with J gene TRBJ1-1; D not resolved. V was trimmed by 2 bases and J by 6 bases, leaving 10 bases between them. Germline loops: CDR1 SGHTA, CDR2 FQGTGA. The CDR3 is 13 amino acids. The CDR3 DNA follows: TGTGCCAGCAGCTTAGTAGAGACGGCTGAAGCTTTCTTT. Translated: CASSLVETAEAFF.

V usage is TRBV20-1 and J usage is TRBJ2-7, with D perhaps assigned TRBD1 or TRBD2 (5 bases each). With 6 bases removed from V and 7 bases from J, the gap between germline ends came to 16 bases. The CDR3 sequence is 12 residues long. Germline V CDR1 and CDR2: DFQATT, SNEGSKA (reference sequence). The CDR3 loop reads CSATGTGDEQYV. DNA of the CDR3: TGCAGTGCGACCGGGACCGGGGATGAGCAGTACGTC.

This clonotype was picked up many times. The rearrangement links TRBV18 to TRBJ2-5; D is possibly TRBD1 (6 bases). Germline V gene lookup returns CDR1 KGHSH and CDR2 LQKENI. CDR3 length: 15 amino acids. Trimming took 2 bases from V and 5 from J, leaving 15 bases between them. CDR3 protein: CASSPEPDSKETQYF. In DNA, the CDR3 is TGTGCCAGCTCACCAGAACCGGACAGCAAGGAGACCCAGTACTTC.

This clonotype was seen at least ten times. The chain carries TRBV20-1 and TRBJ2-5; tentatively, D is TRBD1 or TRBD2 (5 bases each). The CDR3 is made up of 18 amino acids. Trimming removed 4 bases from V and 5 bases from J, with 29 bases in between. Germline loops: CDR1 DFQATT, CDR2 SNEGSKA (reference sequence). CDR3 sequence (DNA): TGCAGTGCTATCGTGCTCCGGGACCGAGTTGTCATGGGGGAGACCCAGTACTTC. Protein sequence: CSAIVLRDRVVMGETQYF.

A note on this clonotype: This may arise from a read error, as a much more abundant clone is one base away. The V gene is TRBV27, the J gene TRBJ2-5, with a possible D match to TRBD2 (6 bases). The CDR3 sequence is 14 residues long. Germline V gene sequence: CDR1 MNHEY, CDR2 SMNVEV (reference sequence). The CDR3 nucleotides are TGTGCCAGCTCTGCCGCGGGGACCCAAGGGACCCAGTACTTC. Translation gives CASSAAGTQGTQYF.

The chain employs TRBV4-1 and TRBJ2-7; D may be TRBD1 or TRBD2 (5 bases each). The CDR3 contains 15 residues. The V gene's germline CDR1 is MGHRA and CDR2 YSYEKL. Trimming left V 1 base short and J 0 bases short, with 10 bases between. The CDR3 sequence is CASSQVEGFSYEQYF. In DNA, the CDR3 is TGCGCCAGCAGCCAAGTTGAGGGGTTCTCCTACGAGCAGTACTTC.